This TCR beta chain came from a study of blood T cell repertoires in COVID-19. Measured with immunoSEQ multiplex PCR; TCRdb has only the in-frame clones, and not every one. This repertoire shows 90,000 to 120,000 clones, over 75% found once; its top ten account for about 4%. Trimming removed 0 bases at V and 3 bases at J, with 9 bases between. Germline V gives CDR1 SGHRS, CDR2 YFSETQ. This CDR3 has 15 amino acids. This chain links TRBV5-1 with TRBJ2-2; D uncertain. The clonotype originates from a woman aged 70-85 years with acute or convalescent COVID-19. The specimen was peripheral blood. The CDR3 nucleotides are TGCGCCAGCAGCTTGGTCGGTGCGGACACCGGGGAGCTGTTTTTT. It codes for CASSLVGADTGELFF.